Below are 8 T cell receptor beta chains sequenced from a single sample in a study of early T cells in non-severe SARS-CoV-2 infection. TCRdb recomputed calls from the 5' RACE reads with MiXCR, one row per CDR3 protein. This sample has about 28,000 distinct CDR3 sequences, with around 4.5% found just once. Here the sequenced sample was whole blood, taken at baseline. These receptors came from an adult who was a healthcare worker with PCR-confirmed SARS-CoV-2 infection or an uninfected control (not recorded which).

The V gene is TRBV19, the J gene TRBJ1-1; D is perhaps TRBD1 (5 bases). This CDR3 has 15 amino acids. Germline V gene data show CDR1 as LNHDA and CDR2 as SQIVND (reference sequence). Trimming removed 5 bases from V and 1 base from J, with 14 bases in between. CDR3 DNA: TGTGCCAGTAGTCCTAGTCCGACAGCGAACACTGAAGCTTTCTTT. This translates into CASSPSPTANTEAFF.

The chain has TRBV12-3 or TRBV12-4 and TRBJ1-5, with TRBD1 as a possible D gene (6 bases). V gave up 5 bases and J gave up 5 bases, with 13 bases separating them. This CDR3 has 14 amino acids. The CDR3 here is CASSLRDTYQPQHF. CDR3 sequence (DNA): TGTGCCAGCAGTCTAAGGGACACCTATCAGCCCCAGCATTTT.

This clonotype was seen only a few times. The chain links TRBV7-6 to TRBJ2-2, with D maybe TRBD1 (6 bases). Trimming took 2 bases from V and 3 from J, leaving 13 bases between them. Germline values: CDR1 SGHVS, CDR2 FNYEAQ. CDR3 length: 16 residues. The CDR3 region is CASSLQGGDYTGELFF. The CDR3 DNA reads as TGTGCCAGCAGCTTACAAGGGGGAGACTACACCGGGGAGCTGTTTTTT.

This clonotype was seen many times. This chain links TRBV2 with TRBJ2-3; D call uncertain. Between the trimmed V and J ends, which lost 4 bases and 0 bases, there was a span of 8 bases. Germline lookup yields CDR1 SNHLY and CDR2 FYNNEI. The CDR3 loop spans 14 amino acids. The CDR3 region is CASSVGRSTDTQYF. CDR3 coding DNA: TGTGCCAGCAGTGTCGGTAGAAGCACAGATACGCAGTATTTT.

This clonotype rates as medium-sized (0.01 to 0.1%). This chain connects TRBV6-1 to TRBJ1-5, with TRBD1 identical over 7 bases. The germline V gene has CDR1 MNHNS and CDR2 SASEGT. The junction had 6 bases not matched to a gene; V was cut back by 3 bases and J by 4 bases. There are 15 residues in the CDR3. The CDR3 loop reads CASSDSRGINQPQHF. The CDR3 nucleotides read TGTGCCAGCAGTGACTCCAGGGGGATAAATCAGCCCCAGCATTTT.

The rearrangement links TRBV18 to TRBJ1-5; tentative D call: TRBD1 (5 bases). This CDR3 comprises 13 residues. CDR1 and CDR2 (germline): KGHSH, LQKENI. Deletions cut 5 bases from V and 3 bases from J, with 8 bases between. The CDR3 bases are TGTGCCAGCTCATTCGGACACAATCAGCCCCAGCATTTT. This translates into CASSFGHNQPQHF.

This clonotype was observed many times. This chain links TRBV5-6 with TRBJ1-6; a weak D match, TRBD1 (5 bases). CDR1 is SGHDT, CDR2 YYEEEE, per germline. This CDR3 region has 14 residues. Trimming took off 0 bases at V and 7 bases at J, with 8 bases between the two ends. This CDR3 reads CASSLAAGNSPLHF. The DNA of the CDR3 is TGTGCCAGCAGCTTGGCGGCAGGGAATTCACCCCTCCACTTT.

This clonotype was seen at least ten times. The rearrangement uses TRBV7-2 and TRBJ2-5; D is undetermined. The CDR3 totals 12 residues. Germline V gene lookup returns CDR1 SGHTA and CDR2 FQGNSA. V lost 5 bases and J 0 bases, leaving 4 bases between the germline ends. The CDR3 DNA is TGTGCCAGCAGCAAGTACCAAGAGACCCAGTACTTC. This encodes CASSKYQETQYF. Together with reference TRBV7-2 and TRBJ2-5, the CDR3 gives the full variable domain: GAGVSQSPSNKVTEKGKDVELRCDPISGHTALYWYRQSLGQGLEFLIYFQGNSAPDKSGLPSDRFSAERTGGSVSTLTIQRTQQEDSAVYLCASSKYQETQYFGPGTRLLVL.